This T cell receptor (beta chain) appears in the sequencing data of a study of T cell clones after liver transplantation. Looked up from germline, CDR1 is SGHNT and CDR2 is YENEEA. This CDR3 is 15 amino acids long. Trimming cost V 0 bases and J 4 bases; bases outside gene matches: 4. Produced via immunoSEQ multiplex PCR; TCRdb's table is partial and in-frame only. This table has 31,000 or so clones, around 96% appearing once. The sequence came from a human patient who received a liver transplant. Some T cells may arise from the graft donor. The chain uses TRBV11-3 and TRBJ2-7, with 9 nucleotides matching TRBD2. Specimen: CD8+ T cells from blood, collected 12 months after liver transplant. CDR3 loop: CASSLEREGRYEQYF. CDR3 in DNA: TGTGCCAGCAGCTTAGAGCGGGAGGGCCGTTACGAGCAGTACTTC.